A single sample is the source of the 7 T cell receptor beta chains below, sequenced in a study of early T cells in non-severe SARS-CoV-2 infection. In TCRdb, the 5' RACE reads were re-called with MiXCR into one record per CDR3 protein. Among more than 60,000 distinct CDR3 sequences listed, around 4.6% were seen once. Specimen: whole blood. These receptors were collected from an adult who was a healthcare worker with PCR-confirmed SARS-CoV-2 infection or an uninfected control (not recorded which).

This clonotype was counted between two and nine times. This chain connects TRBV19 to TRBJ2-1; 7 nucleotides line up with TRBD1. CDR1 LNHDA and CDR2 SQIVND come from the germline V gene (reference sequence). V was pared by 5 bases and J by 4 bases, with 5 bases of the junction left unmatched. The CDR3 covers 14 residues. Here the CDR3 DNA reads TGTGCCAGTAGTCGGACAGGAGCTTACAATGAGCAGTTCTTC. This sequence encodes CASSRTGAYNEQFF. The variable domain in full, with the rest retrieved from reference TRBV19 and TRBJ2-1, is DGGITQSPKYLFRKEGQNVTLSCEQNLNHDAMYWYRQDPGQGLRLIYYSQIVNDFQKGDIAEGYSVSREKKESFPLTVTSAQKNPTAFYLCASSRTGAYNEQFFGPGTRLTVL.

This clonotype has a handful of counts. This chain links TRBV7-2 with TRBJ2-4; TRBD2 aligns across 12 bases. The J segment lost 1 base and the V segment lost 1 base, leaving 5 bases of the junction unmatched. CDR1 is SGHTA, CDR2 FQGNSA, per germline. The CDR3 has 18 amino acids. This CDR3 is CASSLGLAGVGAKNIQYF. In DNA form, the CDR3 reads TGTGCCAGCAGCTTAGGACTAGCGGGGGTAGGCGCCAAAAACATTCAGTACTTC. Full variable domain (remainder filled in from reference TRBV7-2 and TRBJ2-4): GAGVSQSPSNKVTEKGKDVELRCDPISGHTALYWYRQSLGQGLEFLIYFQGNSAPDKSGLPSDRFSAERTGGSVSTLTIQRTQQEDSAVYLCASSLGLAGVGAKNIQYFGAGTRLSVL.

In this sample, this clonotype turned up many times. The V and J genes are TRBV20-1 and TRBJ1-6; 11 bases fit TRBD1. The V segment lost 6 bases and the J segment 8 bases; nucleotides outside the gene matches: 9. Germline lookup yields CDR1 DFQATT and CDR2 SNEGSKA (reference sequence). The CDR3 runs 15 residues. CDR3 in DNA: TGCAGTGCCCTTGGCCGGACAGGGGGCGATTCACCCCTCCACTTT. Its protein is CSALGRTGGDSPLHF.

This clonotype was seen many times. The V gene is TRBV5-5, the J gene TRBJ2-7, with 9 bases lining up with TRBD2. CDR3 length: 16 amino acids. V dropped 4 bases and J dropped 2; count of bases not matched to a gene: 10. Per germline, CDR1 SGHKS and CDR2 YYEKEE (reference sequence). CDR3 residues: CASSQTGTSLTYEQYF. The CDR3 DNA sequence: TGTGCCAGCAGCCAGACCGGGACTAGCCTCACCTACGAGCAGTACTTC.

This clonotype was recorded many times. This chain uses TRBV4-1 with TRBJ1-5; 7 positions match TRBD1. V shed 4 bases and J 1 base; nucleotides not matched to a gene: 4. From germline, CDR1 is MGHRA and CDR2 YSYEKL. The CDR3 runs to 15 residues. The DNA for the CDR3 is TGCGCCAGCAGCCCGAAGGGACAGAGCAATCAGCCCCAGCATTTT. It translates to CASSPKGQSNQPQHF.

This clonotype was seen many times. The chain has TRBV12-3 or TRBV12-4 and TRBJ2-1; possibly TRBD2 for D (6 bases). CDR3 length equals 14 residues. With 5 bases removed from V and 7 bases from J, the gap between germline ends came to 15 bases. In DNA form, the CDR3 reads TGTGCCAGCAGTCAGTGGAGGGCGGGAAATGAGCAGTTCTTC. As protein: CASSQWRAGNEQFF.

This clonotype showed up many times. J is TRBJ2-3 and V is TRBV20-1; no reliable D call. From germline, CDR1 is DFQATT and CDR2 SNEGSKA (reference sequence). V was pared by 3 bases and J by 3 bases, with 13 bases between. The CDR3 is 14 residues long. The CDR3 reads CSARIDYGTDTQYF. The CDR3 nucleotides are TGCAGTGCTAGGATCGATTACGGGACAGATACGCAGTATTTT.